This is a list of T cell receptor beta chains from one sample in a study of PD-1 blockade in mismatch repair-deficient tumors. Produced via immunoSEQ multiplex PCR; TCRdb's table is partial and in-frame only. The sample shows tens of thousands of clones, roughly 80% of them seen only once. The material sequenced was peripheral blood, taken 4 weeks after starting pembrolizumab. Receptor source: an adult with mismatch repair-deficient cancer. Both conserved end residues are part of each CDR3. A D gene is named only where the DNA matches it firmly. Clone size is stated in some rows and not others, as once, few, many or a class when expanded.

TRBV6-5	TRBD1	.	TRBJ1-6	TGTGCCAGCACCGCAGGGGGGAATTCACCCCTCCACTTT	CASTAGGNSPLHF
TRBV19	.	.	TRBJ1-2	TGTGCCAGTAGAGTGTCAGGGCCCGAAGGTAACTATGGCTACACCTTC	CASRVSGPEGNYGYTF
TRBV9	.	.	TRBJ2-3	TGTGCCAGCAGCGTCAGGGAGCGGAGAGATACGCAGTATTTT	CASSVRERRDTQYF
TRBV30	.	few	TRBJ1-1	TGTGCCTGGAGGTGGACTAACACTGAAGCTTTCTTT	CAWRWTNTEAFF
TRBV7-2	.	once	TRBJ2-1	TGTGCCAGCAACACAGGGTGGCGTTGGTTCTTC	CASNTGWRWFF
TRBV7-8	.	.	TRBJ1-1	TGTGCCAGCAGCCCGTTGCGGGGGCAGGACACTGAAGCTTTCTTT	CASSPLRGQDTEAFF
TRBV19	TRBD2	.	TRBJ2-3	TGTGCCAGTAGTGGAGGACTAGCGTCTAGAGATACGCAGTATTTT	CASSGGLASRDTQYF
TRBV5-1	.	.	TRBJ2-2	TGCGCCAGCAGCATACGTGGTGGGGTGGACACCGGGGAGCTGTTTTTT	CASSIRGGVDTGELFF
TRBV28	.	few	TRBJ2-3	TGTGCCAGCGGGACGAGGGCGGACGGGACGGATACGCAGTATTTT	CASGTRADGTDTQYF
TRBV4-1	.	.	TRBJ2-3	TGCGCCAGCAGCCACCAAACGGATACGCAGTATTTT	CASSHQTDTQYF
TRBV5-1	.	.	TRBJ1-1	TGCGCCAGCAGGATGGGGGGGAACACTGAAGCTTTCTTT	CASRMGGNTEAFF
TRBV30	.	.	TRBJ2-3	TGTGCCTGGAGCCCTGGGACAATCGGTGGGGGAGTTATGCCAGATACGCAGTATTTT	CAWSPGTIGGGVMPDTQYF
TRBV9	.	few	TRBJ1-1	TGTGCCAGCAGCGGAGGAACTGAGACAGAAGCCTCTTTCTTT	CASSGGTETEASFF
TRBV6-4	.	.	TRBJ2-7	TGTGCCACCAAAAACTCTCGGTCGGAACGGGACCACGGCTACGAGCAGTACTTC	CATKNSRSERDHGYEQYF
TRBV2	TRBD1	.	TRBJ1-3	TGTGCCAGCAGTGATGGGACAGCTCGTAGGACCATATATTTT	CASSDGTARRTIYF
TRBV19	.	.	TRBJ1-1	TGTGCCACCCTAGGGGGGAATATGAACACTGAAGCTTTCTTT	CATLGGNMNTEAFF
TRBV5-4	.	few	TRBJ1-1	TGTGCCAGCAGCATATCGACAGCGAACACTGAAGCTTTCTTT	CASSISTANTEAFF
TRBV27	.	.	TRBJ2-1	TGTGCCAGCAGTTTATCAGGTGGGAATTACGATGAGCAGTTCTTC	CASSLSGGNYDEQFF
TRBV5-6	.	.	TRBJ2-5	TGTGCCAGCAGCTTCTTAAGCCTACAAGAGACCCAGTACTTC	CASSFLSLQETQYF
TRBV5-1	.	.	TRBJ2-2	TGCGCCAGCAGCTTGTTAGGACAAGGCACCGGGGAGCTGTTTTTT	CASSLLGQGTGELFF
TRBV9	.	.	TRBJ2-7	TGTGCCAGCAGCGTAGGTTCCCAAGGGACTTTTGTCGAGCAGTACTTC	CASSVGSQGTFVEQYF
TRBV18	.	few	TRBJ1-5	TGTGCCAGCTCAACGGAGGGTGATCAGCCCCAGCATTTT	CASSTEGDQPQHF
TRBV4-1	TRBD1	.	TRBJ2-7	TGCGCCAGCAGCCTATGGACAGGGTTTCGGAACGAGCAGTACTTC	CASSLWTGFRNEQYF
TRBV29-1	TRBD1	once	TRBJ2-2	TGCAGCGTTGTTACAGGGGCGGCCGGGGAGCTGTTTTTT	CSVVTGAAGELFF
TRBV9	.	.	TRBJ2-3	TGTGCCAGCAGCACAATGGGGGGTGGGAGCACAGATACGCAGTATTTT	CASSTMGGGSTDTQYF
TRBV10-2	TRBD1	.	TRBJ1-2	TGCGCCAGCAGTGAGGGGGACAGGGGGAATGGCTACACCTTC	CASSEGDRGNGYTF
TRBV2	.	.	TRBJ2-3	TGTGCCAGTCCGGAAGGCACGGAGCAGTATTTT	CASPEGTEQYF
TRBV7-7	TRBD2	.	TRBJ2-2	TGTGCTAGCAGCGAGCAGCCGACTAGCGGGAACACCGGGGAGCTGTTTTTT	CASSEQPTSGNTGELFF
TRBV6-5	TRBD1	.	TRBJ2-7	TGTGCCAGCAGTTACTGGACAGGGGTCTCCTACGAGCAGTACTTC	CASSYWTGVSYEQYF
TRBV6-5	.	few	TRBJ1-5	TGTGCCAGCAGTTACTCGACGGGACAGCCCCAGCATTTT	CASSYSTGQPQHF
TRBV5-4	TRBD1	few	TRBJ2-1	TGTGCCAGCAGTTCCGGGACAGGGTACCTTGTGAATGAGCAGTTCTTC	CASSSGTGYLVNEQFF
TRBV27	.	.	TRBJ1-1	TGTGCCAGCAGTTTATCCGCAGGGGCGAACACTGAAGCTTTCTTT	CASSLSAGANTEAFF
TRBV9	.	.	TRBJ2-1	TGTGCCAGCAGCGTACGGGGGAGGGGGCAGGTAGCCAATGAGCAGTTCTTC	CASSVRGRGQVANEQFF
TRBV28	.	.	TRBJ2-1	TGTGCCAGCAGCCTTCGGGATTGGGGTGAGCAGTTCTTC	CASSLRDWGEQFF
TRBV27	.	.	TRBJ1-4	TGTGCCAGCAGTTTCGCAGGGTCGGCTGAAAAACTGTTTTTT	CASSFAGSAEKLFF
TRBV27	.	few	TRBJ2-7	TGTGCCAGCAGTTTTCCGGGGAGTGAGCAGTACTTC	CASSFPGSEQYF
TRBV7-2	.	.	TRBJ2-1	TGTGCCAGCAACCCAGGGGGGTATGAGCAGTTCTTC	CASNPGGYEQFF
TRBV30	.	.	TRBJ2-5	TGTGCCTGGAGTGTTGGAGAGACCCAGTACTTC	CAWSVGETQYF
TRBV10-3	.	.	TRBJ2-5	TGTGCCATCAGCGCGGGCGGGCAAGAGACCCAGTACTTC	CAISAGGQETQYF
TRBV5-1	TRBD1	.	TRBJ2-7	TGCGCCAGCAGCTCCGGGACAGGGGTCCACGAGCAGTACTTC	CASSSGTGVHEQYF
TRBV6-1	.	.	TRBJ2-2	TGTGCCAGCAGTGCGGTGGCGGGATCAACCGGGGAGCTGTTTTTT	CASSAVAGSTGELFF
TRBV25-1	.	.	TRBJ1-2	TGTGCCAGCAGTCAACCCTCCCGGGGGGGACGCTATGGCTACACCTTC	CASSQPSRGGRYGYTF
TRBV11-3	TRBD2	.	TRBJ2-2	TGTGCCAGCAGCTCAAGACTAGCGGGAAACACCGGGGAGCTGTTTTTT	CASSSRLAGNTGELFF
TRBV5-1	TRBD2	.	TRBJ2-5	TGCGCCAGCAGCCCTCCGGGACTAGCAACCCGGTACTTC	CASSPPGLATRYF
TRBV19	.	.	TRBJ2-5	TGTGCCAGTAGTATTTCGGATTCTGGAGAGACCCAGTACTTC	CASSISDSGETQYF
TRBV18	TRBD1	.	TRBJ2-6	TGTGCCAGCTCGCCACCGGGACAGAGTACCTCTGGGGCCAACGTCCTGACTTTC	CASSPPGQSTSGANVLTF
TRBV5-1	TRBD1	.	TRBJ2-1	TGCGCCAGCAGCACGGGACAGGGGGCTTACAATGAGCAGTTCTTC	CASSTGQGAYNEQFF
TRBV7-3	TRBD2	.	TRBJ2-5	TGTGCCAGCAGCCCTGGACTAGCGGCAGAGACCCAGTACTTC	CASSPGLAAETQYF
TRBV5-4	.	.	TRBJ1-5	TGTGCCAGCAGCTTGGGCGGTCAGAGAAATCAGCCCCAGCATTTT	CASSLGGQRNQPQHF
TRBV6-5	.	.	TRBJ2-7	TGTGCCAGCACGAGAGGGGACGAGCAGTACTTC	CASTRGDEQYF